Listed here are 20 T cell receptor beta chains from one sample, sequenced in a study of T cell clones after liver transplantation. The protocol was immunoSEQ multiplex PCR, while the TCRdb copy is restricted to in-frame clones and leaves out a portion. The profile shows about 75,000 clones, under 90% of them singletons. Sequences were derived from CD4+ T cells from blood, sampled 48 to 50 months after liver transplant. These TCRs come from a human patient who received a liver transplant. A share of the T cells may be of graft donor origin.

This chain connects TRBV7-3 to TRBJ2-3; tentatively, D is TRBD2 (6 bases). CDR1 is SGHTA and CDR2 is FQGTGA in the germline V gene. V gave up 0 bases and J gave up 3 bases, with 13 bases separating them. CDR3 length equals 16 residues. CDR3 bases: TGTGCCAGCAGCTTAACCAGCGGAGGGCTAACAGATACGCAGTATTTT. Protein product: CASSLTSGGLTDTQYF.

The chain couples TRBV5-1 to TRBJ2-3; 7 positions match TRBD1. V shed 3 bases and J 5 bases; nucleotides not matched to a gene: 12. Germline V gene sequence: CDR1 SGHRS, CDR2 YFSETQ. The CDR3 consists of 16 residues. The CDR3 reads CASSSTGDPAQDTQYF. In DNA, the CDR3 is TGCGCCAGCAGCTCTACAGGGGATCCCGCACAAGATACGCAGTATTTT. The whole variable domain, remainder taken from reference TRBV5-1 and TRBJ2-3, is KAGVTQTPRYLIKTRGQQVTLSCSPISGHRSVSWYQQTPGQGLQFLFEYFSETQRNKGNFPGRFSGRQFSNSRSEMNVSTLELGDSALYLCASSSTGDPAQDTQYFGPGTRLTVL.

The chain joins TRBV10-3 to TRBJ1-4; 10 bases match TRBD1. Germline V gives CDR1 ENHRY, CDR2 SYGVKD. J lost 5 bases, V lost 4 bases, and 1 base had no gene match. The CDR3 contains 14 residues. CDR3 sequence reads: CAISGGQGNEKLFF. The CDR3 DNA sequence: TGTGCCATCAGTGGGGGACAGGGGAATGAAAAACTGTTTTTT.

This chain joins TRBV18 and TRBJ2-7; possible D gene TRBD2, 5 bases. Germline assignment: CDR1 KGHSH and CDR2 LQKENI. The V and J ends lost 6 bases and 2 bases respectively, with 11 bases between them. The CDR3 spans 13 residues. The CDR3 here is CASSDSSAYEQYF. The CDR3 DNA is TGTGCCAGCTCGGACTCCTCCGCCTACGAGCAGTACTTC.

This chain links TRBV15 with TRBJ2-2; D remains unclear. Trimming pared 0 bases from V and 1 base from J, leaving 9 bases between. This CDR3 contains 16 residues. Germline values: CDR1 LNHNV, CDR2 YYDKDF (reference sequence). The CDR3 DNA sequence: TGTGCCACCAGCAGAGATTCCGGGCGGAACACCGGGGAGCTGTTTTTT. Protein: CATSRDSGRNTGELFF. Full variable domain (outside the CDR3, taken from reference TRBV15 and TRBJ2-2): DAMVIQNPRYQVTQFGKPVTLSCSQTLNHNVMYWYQQKSSQAPKLLFHYYDKDFNNEADTPDNFQSRRPNTSFCFLDIRSPGLGDTAMYLCATSRDSGRNTGELFFGEGSRLTVL.

V gene TRBV6-1 combines with J gene TRBJ1-6; D is undetermined. Germline CDR1 is MNHNS and CDR2 is SASEGT. Trimming removed 6 bases from V and 9 bases from J, with 15 bases in between. The CDR3 length is 14 residues. The CDR3 coding sequence is TGTGCCAGCAGACTACAGAGTCGCCTTTCACCCCTCCACTTT. Translated, it gives CASRLQSRLSPLHF.

V and J are TRBV6-5 and TRBJ2-7; TRBD2 matches at 8 bases. In germline, CDR1 is MNHEY, CDR2 SVGAGI. There are 15 residues in the CDR3. With V trimmed by 4 bases and J by 7 bases, 12 bases remained unmatched. CDR3 DNA sequence: TGTGCCAGCAGTTCGCCAGCGGGAGTGTTGGAAGAGCAGTACTTC. Translation gives CASSSPAGVLEEQYF.

This chain links TRBV25-1 with TRBJ1-1, with a tentative D call TRBD1 (6 bases). The CDR3 consists of 14 residues. Trimming stripped 6 bases from V and 5 bases from J, with 16 bases between. Per germline, CDR1 MGHDK and CDR2 SYGVNS. The chain's CDR3 is CASRPAGHATEAFF. CDR3 nucleotide sequence: TGTGCCAGCAGGCCTGCGGGACACGCAACTGAAGCTTTCTTT. The complete variable domain, with remaining parts taken from reference TRBV25-1 and TRBJ1-1, reads EADIYQTPRYLVIGTGKKITLECSQTMGHDKMYWYQQDPGMELHLIHYSYGVNSTEKGDLSSESTVSRIRTEHFPLTLESARPSHTSQYLCASRPAGHATEAFFGQGTRLTVV.

This chain joins TRBV18 and TRBJ2-5; D gene uncertain. Trimming pared 4 bases from V and 4 bases from J, leaving 10 bases between. The CDR3 spans 13 residues. Germline CDR1 KGHSH, CDR2 LQKENI. CDR3 sequence (DNA): TGTGCCAGCTCACGGGCCCGCTTAGAGACCCAGTACTTC. This sequence encodes CASSRARLETQYF.

The chain is built from TRBV7-3 and TRBJ2-3; 9 positions agree with TRBD1. This CDR3 contains 17 residues. The V gene's germline CDR1 is SGHTA and CDR2 FQGTGA. V shed 2 bases, J shed 0 bases, and the junction held 6 bases outside the gene matches. Written as DNA, the CDR3 is TGTGCCAGCAGCTTAGGGGGACAGGGCGCTAGCACAGATACGCAGTATTTT. Its protein product is CASSLGGQGASTDTQYF.

The CDR3 DNA is TGTGCCAGCAGTGAGGTGGATGTGGGGACCCAGTACTTC. Translated, it gives CASSEVDVGTQYF. The chain employs TRBV2 and TRBJ2-5, with D hard to call. This CDR3 is built from 13 residues. Germline V gene lookup returns CDR1 SNHLY and CDR2 FYNNEI. Trimming removed 3 bases at V and 7 bases at J, with 12 bases between.

This rearrangement joins TRBV6-1 to TRBJ2-5; 14 bases match TRBD2. Near its end, the DNA agrees better with TRBJ2-7, so the J call may be wrong. Germline CDR1 and CDR2: MNHNS and SASEGT. The CDR3 has 14 residues. CDR3 bases: TGTGCCAGCAGGGGGACTAGCGGGGGCTACGAGCAGTACTTC. This codes for CASRGTSGGYEQYF.

The chain employs TRBV11-2 and TRBJ2-5, with a possible D match to TRBD2 (6 bases). The germline V gene has CDR1 SGHAT and CDR2 FQNNGV. The CDR3 is made up of 14 amino acids. V was trimmed by 7 bases and J by 2 bases, leaving 14 bases between them. CDR3 residues: CASNGRGYQETQYF. In DNA form, the CDR3 reads TGTGCCAGCAACGGGAGAGGGTATCAAGAGACCCAGTACTTC.

The genes are TRBV7-6 and TRBJ2-7; 8 nucleotides line up with TRBD1. Germline V CDR1 and CDR2: SGHVS, FNYEAQ. The trim removed 6 bases at V and 2 bases at J, leaving 9 bases unmatched. This CDR3 contains 15 residues. CDR3: CASSQQGTGTYEQYF. CDR3 coding DNA: TGTGCCAGCAGTCAACAGGGGACAGGTACCTACGAGCAGTACTTC.

The rearrangement uses TRBV7-2 and TRBJ2-3; possibly TRBD2 for D (7 bases). V lost 1 base, J lost 4 bases, and 12 bases lay in between. The CDR3 is made up of 15 amino acids. In germline, CDR1 is SGHTA, CDR2 FQGNSA. The CDR3 coding sequence is TGTGCCAGCAGCTTAGGTGTAGGGGGGGCAGATACGCAGTATTTT. It specifies CASSLGVGGADTQYF.

The chain's CDR3 is CASSLDTTTGELFF. The DNA for the CDR3 is TGTGCCAGCAGCTTAGACACGACCACCGGGGAGCTGTTTTTT. The rearrangement joins TRBV7-9 to TRBJ2-2; D is ambiguous. Trimming pared 1 base from V and 4 bases from J, leaving 7 bases between. This CDR3 has 14 residues. Germline V gene lookup returns CDR1 SEHNR and CDR2 FQNEAQ (reference sequence).

The chain joins TRBV9 to TRBJ1-1; TRBD1 might be the D (5 bases). Germline V CDR1 and CDR2: SGDLS, YYNGEE. The CDR3 loop spans 13 amino acids. Trimming shortened V by 3 bases and J by 3 bases, and 9 bases separated the two germline ends. The CDR3 DNA follows: TGTGCCAGCAGCGAGATGGGGGACACTGAAGCTTTCTTT. Translating gives CASSEMGDTEAFF.

This clone was found once. The chain carries TRBV7-8 and TRBJ2-6; tentatively, D is TRBD1 (6 bases). The CDR3 consists of 19 residues. Germline lookup yields CDR1 SGHVS and CDR2 FQNEAQ. V gave up 3 bases and J gave up 1 base, with 19 bases separating them. The CDR3 sequence: CASSFWFQGSGSGANVLTF. The CDR3 DNA reads as TGTGCCAGCAGCTTTTGGTTCCAGGGGTCTGGGTCTGGGGCCAACGTCCTGACTTTC.

V gene TRBV7-6 combines with J gene TRBJ2-2; perhaps TRBD1 as D (6 bases). Germline V gene lookup returns CDR1 SGHVS and CDR2 FNYEAQ. V was clipped by 4 bases and J by 7 bases, with 13 bases between them. This CDR3 region has 14 residues. CDR3 bases: TGTGCCAGCAGCTGGAGTTTCAGGGGCGGGGAGCTGTTTTTT. Translated: CASSWSFRGGELFF.

The chain is built from TRBV7-3 and TRBJ1-1; no clear D gene. The CDR3 contains 13 residues. The V gene lost 5 bases and the J gene lost 1 base, with 8 bases spanning the gap. Germline CDR1 SGHTA, CDR2 FQGTGA. The CDR3 DNA follows: TGTGCCAGCAGCCGAAATCGGAACACTGAAGCTTTCTTT. This sequence encodes CASSRNRNTEAFF.